Below, one TCR beta chain is given with its context. Its matching antigen is unknown. The data stem from a study of Graves' ophthalmopathy and Graves' hyperthyroidism. Study results and limitations: Among expanded thyroid clonotypes above 0.001 frequency, most also occurred in blood.

The authors amplified TCR beta CDR3 regions from RNA transcripts. After a first-round RT-PCR with HTBI primers, a second-round multiplex PCR was run. Each CDR3 protein gets one entry after TCRdb re-called the multiplex PCR reads with MiXCR. This table has about 400,000 distinct CDR3 sequences, over 20% appearing once. CDR3 length: 11 amino acids. The V end lost 10 bases, the J end lost 6 bases, and 12 bases lay between the germline ends. PBMCs were isolated from a 10 ml sample of fresh peripheral blood. The receptor comes from a woman aged 18-35 years with stable Graves' hyperthyroidism. The sequencing input was peripheral blood. The gene calls are TRBV12-3 or TRBV12-4 and TRBJ1-2; a possible D gene is TRBD1 (5 bases). CDR3 region: CATSGGNGYTF. DNA for the CDR3: TGTGCCACCAGCGGGGGGAATGGCTACACCTTC.